This note documents a single T cell receptor beta chain sequence. Sequencing was performed with immunoSEQ multiplex PCR; in TCRdb, only in-frame clones are kept and a portion is missing. The data contain tens of thousands of clones, approximately 90% of them singletons. These data come from a study of OX40 agonist ivuxolimab in advanced cancers. The trim removed 5 bases at V and 4 bases at J, leaving 7 bases unmatched. Germline loops: CDR1 MNHEY, CDR2 SVGAGI. The CDR3 runs to 14 residues. The receptor was derived from an adult with an advanced solid tumor such as melanoma, head and neck, liver or kidney cancer. The sample here was CD4+ or CD8+ T cells sorted from blood, taken in a trial of the OX40 agonist ivuxolimab. This rearrangement joins TRBV6-5 to TRBJ1-2; 7 nucleotides align to TRBD1. In DNA form, the CDR3 reads TGTGCCAGCAGTACCGACAGGGATATCTATGGCTACACCTTC. Translating it yields CASSTDRDIYGYTF.